The clone carrying this T cell receptor beta chain appeared a few times. Its antigen is unknown. The data derive from a study of T cells in localized non-small cell lung cancer. Sequencing used immunoSEQ multiplex PCR; TCRdb keeps in-frame clones, though not all of them. The sample lists 2,000 to 2,500 clones, roughly 25% seen once, with around 6.4% in the top ten. This CDR3 has 13 residues. Trimming removed 6 bases from V and 7 bases from J, with 13 bases in between. The germline V gene encodes CDR1 ENHRY and CDR2 SYGVKD. General observations from the study: Median detection of top 100 tumor clones in adjacent lung was about 52 clones. A raised T cell density in blood coincided with lengthier overall survival.

The sequenced sample was lung tumor tissue, obtained before any cancer treatment. The clonotype was recovered from a woman aged 35-75 years with stage III lung adenocarcinoma. The chain employs TRBV10-3 and TRBJ1-5; no clear D gene. The CDR3 nucleotides are TGTGCCATCAGGAGGACCCTAGACCAGCCCCAGCATTTT. Protein sequence: CAIRRTLDQPQHF.